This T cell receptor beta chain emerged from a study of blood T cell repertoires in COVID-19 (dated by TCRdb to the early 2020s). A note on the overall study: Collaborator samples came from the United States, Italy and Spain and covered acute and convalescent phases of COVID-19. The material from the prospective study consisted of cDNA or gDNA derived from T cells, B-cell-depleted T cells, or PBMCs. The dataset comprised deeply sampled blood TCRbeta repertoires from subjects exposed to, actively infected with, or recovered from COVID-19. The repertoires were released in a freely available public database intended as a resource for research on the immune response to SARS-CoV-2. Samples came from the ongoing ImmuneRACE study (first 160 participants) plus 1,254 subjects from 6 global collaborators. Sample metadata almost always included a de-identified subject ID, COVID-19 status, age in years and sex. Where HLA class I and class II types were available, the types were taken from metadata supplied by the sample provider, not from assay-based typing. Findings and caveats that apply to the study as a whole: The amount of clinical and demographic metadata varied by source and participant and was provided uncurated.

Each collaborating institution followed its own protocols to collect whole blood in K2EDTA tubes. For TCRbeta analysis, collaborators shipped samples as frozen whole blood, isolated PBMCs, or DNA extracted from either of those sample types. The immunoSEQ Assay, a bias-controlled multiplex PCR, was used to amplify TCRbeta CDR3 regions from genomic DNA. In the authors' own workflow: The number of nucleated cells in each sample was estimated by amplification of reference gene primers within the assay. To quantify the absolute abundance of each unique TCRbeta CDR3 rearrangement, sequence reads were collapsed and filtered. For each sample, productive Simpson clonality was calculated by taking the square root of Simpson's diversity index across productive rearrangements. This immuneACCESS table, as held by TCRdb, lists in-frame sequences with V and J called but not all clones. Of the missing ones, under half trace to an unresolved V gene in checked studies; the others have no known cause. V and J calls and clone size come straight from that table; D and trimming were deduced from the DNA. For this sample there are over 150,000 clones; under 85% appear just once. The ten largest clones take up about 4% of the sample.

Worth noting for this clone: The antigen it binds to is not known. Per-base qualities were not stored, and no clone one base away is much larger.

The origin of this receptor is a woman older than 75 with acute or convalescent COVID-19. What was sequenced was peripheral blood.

The nucleotide sequence is TGTGCCAGCAGCGCGGGACAGAACTATGGCTACACCTTC. This yields the protein CASSAGQNYGYTF. The chain is encoded by TRBV7-2 joined to TRBJ1-2; the junction holds 7 bases that match TRBD1. Trimmed from V: 5 bases; trimmed from J: 2 bases; junction bases lacking a gene match: 2. Per the germline V gene, SGHTA is the CDR1 and FQGNSA is the CDR2. The CDR3 runs 13 residues from the cysteine to the phenylalanine. Solely the CDR3 DNA is kept, with 39 bases framed from the first base.